The 15 T cell receptor beta chains in this list originate from one sample, sequenced in a study of identical twins. One entry per CDR3 protein, called by TCRdb with MiXCR from the 5' RACE reads. The table records 1.5 million to 2 million distinct CDR3 sequences, about 31% of them present only once. Material: cord blood. The receptor source for this set is a newborn girl in good health.

The chain uses TRBV5-1 and TRBJ1-2; possibly TRBD1 for D (5 bases). The CDR3 length is 16 residues. The V end lost 4 bases, the J end lost 2 bases, and 18 bases lay between the germline ends. From germline, CDR1 is SGHRS and CDR2 YFSETQ. The CDR3 bases are TGCGCCAGCAGCGCAAAATCGTCAGGGTTAAACTATGGCTACACCTTC. It yields the protein CASSAKSSGLNYGYTF.

This clonotype has only one observation. The CDR3 protein is CASRPPGGLGYTF. For the CDR3, the DNA is TGTGCCAGCAGGCCCCCAGGGGGCCTTGGCTACACCTTC. The chain employs TRBV27 and TRBJ1-2; 8 bases agree with TRBD1. J lost 7 bases, V lost 6 bases, and 7 bases had no gene match. The CDR3 length is 13 residues. The V gene's germline CDR1 is MNHEY and CDR2 SMNVEV (reference sequence).

The rearrangement uses TRBV28 and TRBJ2-4; D might be TRBD1 (5 bases). Germline CDR1 is MDHEN and CDR2 is SYDVKM. The CDR3 runs 15 residues. V lost 5 bases, J lost 13 bases, and 24 bases lay in between. The CDR3 bases are TGTGCCAGCAGTGTACCTCGTCCGACAGCATACGCGCAGTACTTC. It yields the protein CASSVPRPTAYAQYF.

The chain couples TRBV28 to TRBJ2-7, with 7 bases identical to TRBD2. This CDR3 spans 14 amino acids. Germline CDR1 reads MDHEN; CDR2 reads SYDVKM. The V segment lost 3 bases and the J segment 3 bases; nucleotides outside the gene matches: 5. CDR3 sequence reads: CASSLPSGYYEQYF. The CDR3 nucleotides are TGTGCCAGCAGTTTGCCTAGCGGATACTACGAGCAGTACTTC.

The chain couples TRBV20-1 to TRBJ1-5, with TRBD1 matching 7 bases. This CDR3 has 18 residues. Looked up from germline, CDR1 is DFQATT and CDR2 is SNEGSKA (reference sequence). V trimming: 0 bases; J trimming: 2 bases; junction bases outside the gene matches: 13. The CDR3 here is CSARDHLPGGVGNQPQHF. The CDR3 DNA follows: TGCAGTGCTAGAGATCATTTACCAGGGGGTGTAGGCAATCAGCCCCAGCATTTT.

The J gene is TRBJ2-7, the V gene TRBV5-1; 7 bases align to TRBD2. CDR1 and CDR2 from the germline V gene are SGHRS and YFSETQ. There are 15 residues in the CDR3. Trimming took 4 bases from V and 5 from J; bases not matched to a gene: 12. CDR3 in amino acids: CASSVTSRETNEQYF. The CDR3 nucleotides are TGCGCCAGCAGCGTGACTAGCCGGGAGACAAACGAGCAGTACTTC. Full variable domain (outside the CDR3, taken from reference TRBV5-1 and TRBJ2-7): KAGVTQTPRYLIKTRGQQVTLSCSPISGHRSVSWYQQTPGQGLQFLFEYFSETQRNKGNFPGRFSGRQFSNSRSEMNVSTLELGDSALYLCASSVTSRETNEQYFGPGTRLTVT.

This chain connects TRBV28 to TRBJ1-2, with D unresolved. The ends were cut back, 4 bases at V and 4 bases at J, with 7 bases in the middle. The CDR3 is made up of 12 amino acids. CDR1 and CDR2 (germline): MDHEN, SYDVKM. CDR3 in DNA: TGTGCCAGCAGTTCCAAGGGCTATGGCTACACCTTC. This codes for CASSSKGYGYTF.

This clonotype was seen a few times. The J gene is TRBJ1-5, the V gene TRBV2, with a weak D call TRBD1 (5 bases). Germline lookup yields CDR1 SNHLY and CDR2 FYNNEI. The CDR3 contains 13 residues. With 6 bases removed from V and 7 bases from J, the gap between germline ends came to 13 bases. The CDR3 protein is CASRGARVQPQHF. The CDR3 nucleotides are TGTGCCAGCAGAGGGGCCAGGGTGCAGCCCCAGCATTTT.

There are many counts of this clonotype. The chain uses TRBV10-3 and TRBJ1-2, with D hard to call. The CDR3 length is 14 residues. The germline CDR1 and CDR2 sequences are ENHRY and SYGVKD. Trimming stripped 0 bases from V and 4 bases from J, with 9 bases between. The CDR3 protein is CAISESIKPYGYTF. CDR3 nucleotide sequence: TGTGCCATCAGTGAGTCGATAAAGCCCTATGGCTACACCTTC.

In this sample, this clonotype turned up many times. V gene TRBV6-5 combines with J gene TRBJ1-5, with TRBD1 as a possible D gene (6 bases). CDR3 length: 15 amino acids. CDR1 MNHEY and CDR2 SVGAGI come from the germline V gene. V was shortened by 5 bases and J by 0 bases, with 11 bases between the two germline ends. CDR3 sequence: CASSPDRDSNQPQHF. CDR3 DNA sequence: TGTGCCAGCAGTCCGGACAGAGATAGCAATCAGCCCCAGCATTTT.

The chain links TRBV2 to TRBJ2-7; 7 nucleotides align to TRBD1. V shed 6 bases and J 3 bases; nucleotides not matched to a gene: 5. Germline V gene data show CDR1 as SNHLY and CDR2 as FYNNEI. This CDR3 is 13 amino acids long. CDR3 sequence (DNA): TGTGCCAGCAGGGATTACAGGGGCTACGAGCAGTACTTC. Protein product: CASRDYRGYEQYF.

The chain carries TRBV5-1 and TRBJ1-1; D is possibly TRBD1 (6 bases). Trimming removed 6 bases from V and 3 bases from J, with 15 bases in between. The germline V gene has CDR1 SGHRS and CDR2 YFSETQ. The CDR3 runs 14 residues. CDR3 loop: CASTQDRTHTEAFF. CDR3 sequence (DNA): TGCGCCAGCACCCAAGACAGGACCCACACTGAAGCTTTCTTT.

This sequence joins TRBV5-1 and TRBJ1-6; a possible D gene is TRBD1 (6 bases). This CDR3 spans 18 amino acids. Trimming pared 3 bases from V and 1 base from J, leaving 17 bases between. Per the germline V gene, CDR1 is SGHRS and CDR2 is YFSETQ. DNA for the CDR3: TGCGCCAGCAGCTCGTATCGGGGGGCAGGATCCTATAATTCACCCCTCCACTTT. Translating gives CASSSYRGAGSYNSPLHF.

This clonotype was found once. J is TRBJ1-4 and V is TRBV2; 7 bases map to TRBD1. The CDR3 extends over 14 amino acids. Germline V gene lookup returns CDR1 SNHLY and CDR2 FYNNEI. Unmatched junction bases numbered 7, after V lost 6 bases and J lost 6 bases. The CDR3 region is CASSAGTEDEKLFF. CDR3 DNA sequence: TGTGCCAGCAGCGCCGGGACAGAAGATGAAAAACTGTTTTTT.

Turning to this clonotype: A much larger clone is a single base away; this may be a read error. This CDR3 is missing its conserved last phenylalanine or tryptophan, likely due to a read error. The rearrangement uses TRBV5-1 and TRBJ2-1, with a possible D match to TRBD2 (5 bases). Germline V gene sequence: CDR1 SGHRS, CDR2 YFSETQ. Trimming pared 0 bases from V and 2 bases from J, leaving 9 bases between. This CDR3 has 15 amino acids. The CDR3 here is CASSLVAGTYNEQFY. CDR3 sequence (DNA): TGCGCCAGCAGCTTGGTTGCGGGTACCTACAATGAGCAGTTCTAC.